This T cell receptor beta chain was identified during a study of T cell responses to AZD1222 COVID-19 vaccine. The CDR3 is 14 residues long. Trimming took 5 bases from V and 4 from J, leaving 12 bases between them. CDR1 is SGHTA, CDR2 FQGNSA, per germline. Sequenced by immunoSEQ multiplex PCR; TCRdb stores in-frame clones only, minus some. The table has 65,000 to 75,000 clones, 88% seen once; the top ten hold roughly 4.9%. The starting material was peripheral blood, obtained 28 days after the second dose of the MenACWY control vaccine. The clonotype originates from an adult who received the MenACWY meningococcal vaccine as a control. The V gene is TRBV7-2, the J gene TRBJ1-3; D gene uncertain. The CDR3 nucleotides are TGTGCCAGCAGCCCGGAGTTGACCGGAAACACCATATATTTT. Its translation is CASSPELTGNTIYF.